One and the same sample provided the 13 T cell receptor beta chains below, sequenced in a study of blood T cell repertoires in COVID-19. This table comes from immunoSEQ multiplex PCR, and its TCRdb copy is limited to in-frame clones, with some not included. The sample holds about 270,000 clones; 88% are singletons and the top ten take under 3.5%. The source material was PBMCs or T cells enriched from blood (not recorded which). These receptors originate from a woman aged 45 to 65 who had recovered from COVID-19.

The rearrangement joins TRBV6-5 to TRBJ2-1, with TRBD2 matching over 9 bases. The length of the CDR3 is 15 residues. Germline values: CDR1 MNHEY, CDR2 SVGAGI. With V trimmed by 2 bases and J by 7 bases, 6 bases remained unmatched. The chain's CDR3 is CASSYTSGPGNEQFF. The CDR3 bases are TGTGCCAGCAGTTACACTAGCGGGCCCGGGAATGAGCAGTTCTTC.

The chain joins TRBV28 to TRBJ2-3; 10 bases line up with TRBD2. The germline V gene has CDR1 MDHEN and CDR2 SYDVKM. CDR3 length equals 16 residues. V lost 1 base to trimming and J lost 5 bases; unmatched junction nucleotides: 6. The CDR3 sequence: CASSLLAGGRGDTQYF. As DNA, the CDR3 is TGTGCCAGCAGTTTATTAGCGGGAGGCCGGGGAGATACGCAGTATTTT. The complete variable domain, with remaining parts taken from reference TRBV28 and TRBJ2-3, reads DVKVTQSSRYLVKRTGEKVFLECVQDMDHENMFWYRQDPGLGLRLIYFSYDVKMKEKGDIPEGYSVSREKKERFSLILESASTNQTSMYLCASSLLAGGRGDTQYFGPGTRLTVL.

V is TRBV28 and J is TRBJ2-1; weak D call: TRBD2 (6 bases). CDR1 is MDHEN, CDR2 SYDVKM, per germline. The length of the CDR3 is 17 residues. Trimming cost V 2 bases and J 1 base, with 15 bases left between them. The CDR3 is CASSLRTSRSSYNEQFF. In nucleotides, the CDR3 is TGTGCCAGCAGTTTAAGAACTAGCAGGTCGTCCTACAATGAGCAGTTCTTC.

This chain links TRBV19 with TRBJ2-7, with D maybe TRBD1 (5 bases). The ends were cut back, 3 bases at V and 4 bases at J, with 16 bases in the middle. The germline CDR1 and CDR2 sequences are LNHDA and SQIVND (reference sequence). The CDR3 is made up of 15 amino acids. The CDR3 DNA sequence: TGTGCCAGTAGTATCTCGGGCAGGGCGGTTTACGAGCAGTACTTC. It yields the protein CASSISGRAVYEQYF.

The genes are TRBV6-2 or TRBV6-3 and TRBJ2-7, with 13 bases matching TRBD2. The CDR3 extends over 17 amino acids. With V trimmed by 4 bases and J by 5 bases, 11 bases remained unmatched. Germline CDR1 MNHEY, CDR2 SVGEGT. DNA for the CDR3: TGTGCCAGCAGTTCCAGGACTAGCGGGAGTAGTATCCACGAGCAGTACTTC. Translation: CASSSRTSGSSIHEQYF.

Note on this clone: The same CDR3 arises from other DNA sequences in this sample as well. This chain uses TRBV30 with TRBJ1-5; the D gene is possibly TRBD1 (5 bases). Trimming stripped 0 bases from V and 7 bases from J, with 13 bases between. From germline, CDR1 is GTSNPN and CDR2 SVGIG (reference sequence). The CDR3 contains 14 residues. This chain's CDR3 is CAWSVGQGSQPQHF. The CDR3 region has the DNA TGTGCCTGGAGTGTGGGTCAGGGCAGCCAGCCCCAGCATTTT.

This clone showed up just once. V is TRBV6-4 and J is TRBJ1-1; the D is unclear. The CDR3 covers 14 residues. Germline CDR1 is MRHNA and CDR2 is SNTAGT. The V gene lost 3 bases and the J gene lost 4 bases, with 12 bases spanning the gap. CDR3 nucleotide sequence: TGTGCCAGCAGTGAAGACTTCGGCGCCACTGAAGCTTTCTTT. It encodes CASSEDFGATEAFF.

This sequence joins TRBV7-2 and TRBJ2-7; TRBD2 is a possible D gene (5 bases). CDR1 SGHTA and CDR2 FQGNSA come from the germline V gene. Trimming removed 1 base from V and 2 bases from J, with 9 bases in between. This CDR3 has 14 amino acids. This CDR3 is CASSLGRAAYEQYF. In nucleotides, the CDR3 is TGTGCCAGCAGCTTAGGGCGGGCTGCCTACGAGCAGTACTTC.

The genes are TRBV5-1 and TRBJ1-4, with 9 bases fitting TRBD1. CDR1 SGHRS and CDR2 YFSETQ come from the germline V gene. Trimming at V came to 5 bases and at J to 2 bases, leaving 4 bases not matched to a gene. The CDR3 has 15 amino acids. The CDR3 protein is CASSRTGGTNEKLFF. CDR3 nucleotides: TGCGCCAGCAGTAGAACAGGGGGCACTAATGAAAAACTGTTTTTT.

This clone has only a few counts. The rearrangement joins TRBV10-2 to TRBJ1-5; tentatively, D is TRBD1 (6 bases). CDR1 is WSHSY and CDR2 is SAAADI in the germline V gene. V was cut by 3 bases and J by 3 bases, with 15 bases left in between. The CDR3 runs to 16 residues. The CDR3 loop reads CASSDLPGQINQPQHF. CDR3 coding DNA: TGCGCCAGCAGTGATCTCCCAGGACAGATCAATCAGCCCCAGCATTTT.

The rearrangement links TRBV18 to TRBJ1-3; possibly TRBD1 for D (5 bases). Germline-derived CDR1 and CDR2 are KGHSH and LQKENI. This CDR3 contains 14 residues. V dropped 3 bases and J dropped 3 bases, with 9 bases sitting between them. The CDR3 reads CASSPSGFGNTIYF. CDR3 DNA sequence: TGTGCCAGCTCACCTTCAGGGTTTGGAAACACCATATATTTT. Full variable domain (remainder filled in from reference TRBV18 and TRBJ1-3): NAGVMQNPRHLVRRRGQEARLRCSPMKGHSHVYWYRQLPEEGLKFMVYLQKENIIDESGMPKERFSAEFPKEGPSILRIQQVVRGDSAAYFCASSPSGFGNTIYFGEGSWLTVV.

The rearrangement uses TRBV27 and TRBJ2-2; the match to TRBD2 covers 8 bases. Unmatched junction bases numbered 13, after V lost 4 bases and J lost 6 bases. Germline values: CDR1 MNHEY, CDR2 SMNVEV (reference sequence). The length of the CDR3 is 17 residues. The CDR3 reads CASSSTPGLGGSGELFF. The CDR3, as DNA: TGTGCCAGCAGTTCGACCCCGGGACTAGGCGGATCCGGGGAGCTGTTTTTT.

The chain has TRBV7-9 and TRBJ2-5; the match to TRBD2 covers 12 bases. The CDR3 contains 16 residues. CDR1 and CDR2 from the germline V gene are SEHNR and FQNEAQ (reference sequence). Germline trimming cut 4 bases from V and 5 bases from J; bases unmatched to any gene: 8. CDR3 sequence (DNA): TGTGCCAGCAGCTCCGGGACTAGCGGGCCGGGGGAGACCCAGTACTTC. Amino acids: CASSSGTSGPGETQYF.